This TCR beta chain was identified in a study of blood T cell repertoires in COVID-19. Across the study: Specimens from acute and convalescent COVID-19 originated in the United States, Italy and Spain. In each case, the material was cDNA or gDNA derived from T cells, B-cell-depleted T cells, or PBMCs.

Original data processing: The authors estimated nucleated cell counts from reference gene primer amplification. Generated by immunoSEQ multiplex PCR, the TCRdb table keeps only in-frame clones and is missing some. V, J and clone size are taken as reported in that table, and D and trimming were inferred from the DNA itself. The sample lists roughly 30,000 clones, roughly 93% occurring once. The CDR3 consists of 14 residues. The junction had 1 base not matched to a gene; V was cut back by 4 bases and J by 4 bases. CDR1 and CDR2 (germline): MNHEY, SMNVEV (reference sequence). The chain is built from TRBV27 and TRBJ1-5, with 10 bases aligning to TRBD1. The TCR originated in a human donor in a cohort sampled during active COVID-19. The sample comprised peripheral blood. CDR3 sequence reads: CASSSGQGNQPQHF. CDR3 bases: TGTGCCAGCAGTTCGGGACAGGGGAATCAGCCCCAGCATTTT.